This T cell receptor beta chain was identified in a study of cytomegalovirus exposure and HLA in healthy donors. Study-level findings and limits: Among TCR beta chains of equal frequency, HLA-associated ones were more clonally expanded in a later analysis.

This clone came up once. Antigen unknown. The germline CDR1 and CDR2 sequences are SGHKS and YYEKEE (reference sequence). V lost 5 bases, J lost 1 base, and 18 bases lay in between. CDR3 length: 16 residues. The PCR used 60 Vbeta and 13 Jbeta primers. Sequenced by immunoSEQ multiplex PCR; TCRdb stores in-frame clones only, minus some. The table has 110,000 to 150,000 clones, around 9.7% seen once. V gene TRBV5-5 combines with J gene TRBJ1-1; no reliable D call. The sample comprised PBMCs. The source is a middle-aged man in good health and CMV-seronegative. The CDR3: CASRVQLTGRNTEAFF. The CDR3 DNA sequence: TGTGCCAGCAGGGTACAGTTAACCGGTCGGAACACTGAAGCTTTCTTT.